This paragraph reports one T cell receptor (beta chain). Its matching antigen is unknown. The germline gives CDR1 SGDLS, CDR2 YYNGEE. Trimming removed 4 bases from V and 4 bases from J; junction bases left unmatched: 12. The CDR3 runs 17 residues. This entry comes from a study of graft-versus-host responses after intestinal transplantation. Whole-study context: Each recipient received a multivisceral, liver-intestinal, or isolated intestinal graft. Anti-thymocyte globulin induction preceded 2 to 4 years of tacrolimus and steroid maintenance in all recipients. General observations from the study: Allografts of one patient group, those with graft-donor T cell macrochimerism, had high graft-versus-host to host-versus-graft clonal ratios. GvH clones were found in recipient marrow; some appeared first in ileum or blood.

Using immunoSEQ multiplex PCR, the repertoire was profiled, and TCRdb retains in-frame clones only, with some absent. The sample has about 40,000 clones; approximately 96% are singletons. The gene calls are TRBV9 and TRBJ2-1, with 9 bases lining up with TRBD2. Source: unstimulated CD8+ T cells sorted from spleen or lymph node cells, taken before transplant. This sequence originates from a human donor who was the organ donor for an intestinal transplant. CDR3 DNA: TGTGCCAGCAGCCCCAGCCGCGGGGGGGGAACTTACAATGAGCAGTTCTTC. This gives the protein CASSPSRGGGTYNEQFF.